What follows describes a single T cell receptor beta chain. Its antigen is not identified. This table comes from immunoSEQ multiplex PCR, and its TCRdb copy is limited to in-frame clones, with some not included. Of 90,000 to 120,000 clones detected, roughly 84% appear once; the ten largest clones hold about 2.3%. This entry is derived from a study of PD-L1 blockade in urothelial cancer. It was locally advanced or metastatic urothelial carcinoma that patients had. Findings and limits, study-wide: Pretreatment clonality of the blood TCR repertoire below the median was predictive of superior survival.

CDR3 length: 14 amino acids. Per the germline V gene, CDR1 is MNHEY and CDR2 is SMNVEV (reference sequence). Between the trimmed V and J ends, which lost 5 bases and 6 bases, there was a span of 15 bases. This TCR came from a man aged 50 to 59 with urothelial cancer. This chain uses TRBV27 with TRBJ2-3; tentatively, D is TRBD2 (6 bases). Sequenced here: PBMCs, sampled around atezolizumab (anti-PD-L1) treatment. The DNA of the CDR3 is TGTGCCAGCAGTCTAGACAGACTAGGGGATACGCAGTATTTT. Protein: CASSLDRLGDTQYF.